This entry is about one T cell receptor beta chain. This entry belongs to a study of technical replicates of blood from a handful of donors. CDR1 is LNHNV, CDR2 YYDKDF, per germline (reference sequence). V was shortened by 5 bases and J by 4 bases, with 12 bases between the two germline ends. The CDR3 is 14 residues long. This table comes from immunoSEQ multiplex PCR, and its TCRdb copy is limited to in-frame clones, with some not included. The data hold tens of thousands of clones, with about 95% observed a single time. Sequenced input: T cells isolated from PBMCs. This receptor was obtained from a human donor in good health. The chain combines TRBV15 with TRBJ2-1; the D gene is possibly TRBD1 (5 bases). The CDR3 nucleotides are TGTGCCACCAGCCCCAGGGCAGCGTACAATGAGCAGTTCTTC. Translation gives CATSPRAAYNEQFF.